This TCR beta chain appears in the sequencing data of a study of human T cells and chemical hapten exposure. Overall study context: Mainly, slight library volume differences in the pool made TCR yields vary.

Indicated time point: pre-sensitization, week 0. Documented treatment: therapeutic diphenylcyclopropenone sensitization with weekly scalp DPC. V lost 6 bases and J 10 bases, leaving 10 bases between the germline ends. Germline CDR1 reads MNHEY; CDR2 reads SVGEGT. This CDR3 is 11 amino acids long. Each CDR3 protein gets one entry after TCRdb re-called the RACE reads with MiXCR. The sample consists of about 80,000 distinct CDR3 sequences, about 14% of them appearing once. The TCR was taken from a woman aged 45-59 years with alopecia areata. Some clones in this sample may be carry-over from other donors' samples. Material: whole blood, obtained in connection with sensitization to the hapten diphenylcyclopropenone (DPC). The V call is TRBV6-2 or TRBV6-3, the J call TRBJ2-1; D remains ambiguous. CDR3 loop: CASSLSREQFF. Here the CDR3 DNA reads TGTGCCAGCAGCCTAAGCAGGGAGCAGTTCTTC.